The clone carrying this TCR beta chain was seen repeatedly, ten times or more. Antigen: not known. The V and J ends lost 1 base and 7 bases respectively, with 5 bases between them. This CDR3 comprises 12 residues. Germline assignment: CDR1 SNHLY and CDR2 FYNNEI. The source of the sample is a study of T cells in Graves' hyperthyroidism and ophthalmopathy. General study results and limits: A median 6.5 months before onset, the model predicted ophthalmopathy. Most thyroid clonotypes expanded above 0.001 appeared in blood too.

TCR beta CDR3 regions were amplified from RNA. The HTBI primer set served for first-round RT-PCR of the TCR CDR3. TCRdb re-called the multiplex PCR reads through MiXCR, storing one row per CDR3 protein. The sample includes hundreds of thousands of distinct CDR3 sequences, 46% seen only once; the top ten take 8.2%. Stable Graves' hyperthyroidism denoted no ophthalmopathy progression over 18 months. The sequenced sample consisted of peripheral blood or thyroid tissue (not recorded which). This TCR came from a woman under 30 with Graves' hyperthyroidism. This chain uses TRBV2 with TRBJ1-5, with unresolved D. CDR3 amino acids: CASSEGVQPQHF. CDR3 sequence (DNA): TGTGCCAGCAGTGAAGGGGTCCAGCCCCAGCATTTT.